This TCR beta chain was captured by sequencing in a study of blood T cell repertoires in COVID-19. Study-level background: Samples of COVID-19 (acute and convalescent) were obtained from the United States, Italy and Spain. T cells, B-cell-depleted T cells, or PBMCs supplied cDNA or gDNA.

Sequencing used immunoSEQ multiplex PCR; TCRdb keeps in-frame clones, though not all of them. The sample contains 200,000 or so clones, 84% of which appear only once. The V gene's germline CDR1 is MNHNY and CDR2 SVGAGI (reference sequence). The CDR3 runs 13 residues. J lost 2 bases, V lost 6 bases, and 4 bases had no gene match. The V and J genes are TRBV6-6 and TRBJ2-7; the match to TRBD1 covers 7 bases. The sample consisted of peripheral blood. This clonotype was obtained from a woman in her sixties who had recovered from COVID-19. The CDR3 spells CASSAGQAYEQYF. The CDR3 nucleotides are TGTGCCAGCAGCGCCGGACAGGCCTACGAGCAGTACTTC.